This T cell receptor beta chain is drawn from a study of human T cells and chemical hapten exposure. The length of the CDR3 is 12 residues. CDR1 is MNHNY and CDR2 is SVGAGI in the germline V gene (reference sequence). The ends lost 5 bases at V and 6 bases at J; junction bases unmatched: 2. Separate cDNA molecules received unique molecular identifiers, which the library attached to them. MiXCR was run by TCRdb on the RACE reads, yielding one entry per CDR3 protein. The table records 80,000 to 100,000 distinct CDR3 sequences, under 14% of them present only once. This clonotype was detected only a few times. Described time point: pre-sensitization, week 0. Treatment meaning: therapeutic diphenylcyclopropenone sensitization with weekly scalp DPC.

Specimen: whole blood, collected in connection with sensitization to the hapten diphenylcyclopropenone (DPC). This clonotype was obtained from a woman aged 60-75 years with alopecia areata. Some clones in this sample may be carry-over from other donors' samples. V is TRBV6-6 and J is TRBJ2-7, with 9 bases aligning to TRBD2. The CDR3 region is CASSNSGGEQYF. Written as DNA, the CDR3 is TGTGCCAGCAGTAATAGCGGGGGCGAGCAGTACTTC.